Listed here are 2 T cell receptor beta chains from one sample, sequenced in a study of CD8+ T cells in alopecia areata. It was cDNA, reverse transcribed from extracted RNA, that served as the sequencing template. Sequencing was performed with immunoSEQ multiplex PCR; in TCRdb, only in-frame clones are kept and a portion is missing. Of 100,000 to 130,000 clones in the sample, around 59% were seen once. The sample comprised CD8+ T cells sorted from blood. The receptor set was obtained from a human donor in good health.

Only a few counts were recorded for this clone. The J gene is TRBJ2-5, the V gene TRBV7-9, with D perhaps TRBD1 or TRBD2 (6 bases each). Germline V gene sequence: CDR1 SEHNR, CDR2 FQNEAQ (reference sequence). The CDR3 spans 15 residues. Trimming cost V 5 bases and J 5 bases, with 18 bases left between them. In DNA, the CDR3 is TGTGCCAGCAGCGAAATATGGGGGGCAGAGGAGACCCAGTACTTC. Protein sequence: CASSEIWGAEETQYF.

The chain links TRBV29-1 to TRBJ1-2; D is possibly TRBD1 (5 bases). The CDR3 is 11 amino acids. The germline V gene encodes CDR1 SQVTM and CDR2 ANQGSEA. V was cut by 7 bases and J by 8 bases, with 14 bases left in between. CDR3 region: CSAGTEGGYTF. The CDR3 coding sequence is TGCAGCGCCGGGACCGAAGGGGGCTACACCTTC.